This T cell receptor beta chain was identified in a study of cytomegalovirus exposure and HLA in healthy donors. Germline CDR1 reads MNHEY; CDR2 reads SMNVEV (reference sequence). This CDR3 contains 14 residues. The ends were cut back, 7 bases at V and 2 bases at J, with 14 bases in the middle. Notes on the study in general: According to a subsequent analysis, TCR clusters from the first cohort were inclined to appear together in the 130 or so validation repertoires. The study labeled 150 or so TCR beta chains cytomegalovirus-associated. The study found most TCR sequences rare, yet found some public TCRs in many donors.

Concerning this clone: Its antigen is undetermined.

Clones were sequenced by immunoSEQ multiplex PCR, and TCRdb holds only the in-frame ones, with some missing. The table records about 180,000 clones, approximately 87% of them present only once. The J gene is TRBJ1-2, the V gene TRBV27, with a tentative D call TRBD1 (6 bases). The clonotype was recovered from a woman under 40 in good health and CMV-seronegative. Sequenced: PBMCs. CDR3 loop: CASTTYGQNYGYTF. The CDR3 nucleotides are TGTGCCAGCACAACCTACGGACAGAACTATGGCTACACCTTC.